This TCR beta chain was recorded in a study of blood T cell repertoires in COVID-19. In the study overall: Acute and convalescent COVID-19 samples came from the United States, Italy and Spain.

The V segment lost 0 bases and the J segment 1 base; nucleotides outside the gene matches: 7. CDR3 size: 17 residues. Germline V CDR1 and CDR2: SGHDN, FVKESK. Original processing notes: Using reference gene primer amplification, nucleated cell counts were estimated. TCRdb's copy holds only in-frame clones and misses some; the assay was immunoSEQ multiplex PCR. D and trimming come from the DNA, and the V and J calls and clone size come from that table. Of over 45,000 clones in the sample, 75% to 90% are singletons; the top ten hold 6.5% to 8.5%. Sequencing input: peripheral blood. The TCR sequence derives from a man aged 55 to 70 with active COVID-19. V usage is TRBV14 and J usage is TRBJ1-2; TRBD1 aligns across 8 bases. The CDR3 sequence is CASSQDKARGRNYGYTF. The CDR3, as DNA: TGTGCCAGCAGCCAAGATAAGGCCAGGGGGCGTAACTATGGCTACACCTTC.